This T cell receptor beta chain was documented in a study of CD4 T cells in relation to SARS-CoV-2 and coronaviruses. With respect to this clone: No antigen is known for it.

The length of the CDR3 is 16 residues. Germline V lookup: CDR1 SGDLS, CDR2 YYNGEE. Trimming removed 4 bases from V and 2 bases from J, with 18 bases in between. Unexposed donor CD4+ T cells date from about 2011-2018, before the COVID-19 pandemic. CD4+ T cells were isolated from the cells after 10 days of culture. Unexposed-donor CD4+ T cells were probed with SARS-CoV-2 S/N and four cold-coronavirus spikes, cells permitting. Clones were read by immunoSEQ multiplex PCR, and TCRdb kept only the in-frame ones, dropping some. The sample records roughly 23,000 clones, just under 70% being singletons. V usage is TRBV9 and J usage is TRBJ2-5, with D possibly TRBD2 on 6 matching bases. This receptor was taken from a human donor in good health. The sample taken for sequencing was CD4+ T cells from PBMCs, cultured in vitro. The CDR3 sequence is CASSPDGGAEQETQYF. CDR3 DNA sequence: TGTGCCAGCAGCCCCGACGGGGGTGCGGAGCAAGAGACCCAGTACTTC. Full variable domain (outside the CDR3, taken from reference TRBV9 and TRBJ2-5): DSGVTQTPKHLITATGQRVTLRCSPRSGDLSVYWYQQSLDQGLQFLIQYYNGEERAKGNILERFSAQQFPDLHSELNLSSLELGDSALYFCASSPDGGAEQETQYFGPGTRLLVL.